This T cell receptor beta chain is drawn from a study of OX40 agonist ivuxolimab in advanced cancers. Study-wide background: Every 2 weeks, patients received ivuxolimab intravenously, dosed at 0.01 to 10 mg/kg. Earlier treatment with anti-PD-1, anti-PD-L1 or anti-CTLA-4 was permitted, and around 36% had received some.

V was shortened by 0 bases and J by 0 bases, with 14 bases between the two germline ends. Germline V gene data show CDR1 as SGHDN and CDR2 as FVKESK. The CDR3 extends over 18 amino acids. Sequenced by immunoSEQ multiplex PCR; TCRdb stores in-frame clones only, minus some. There are roughly 48,000 clones in the sample; 60% to 80% occur only once, and 7.9% lies in the top ten. The chain carries TRBV14 and TRBJ2-2, with a possible D match to TRBD1 (6 bases). The sequences come from CD4+ or CD8+ T cells sorted from blood, collected in a trial of the OX40 agonist ivuxolimab. This clonotype was obtained from an adult with an advanced solid tumor such as melanoma, head and neck, liver or kidney cancer. CDR3 loop: CASSQDLPEGANTGELFF. CDR3 sequence (DNA): TGTGCCAGCAGCCAAGATCTCCCCGAGGGGGCGAACACCGGGGAGCTGTTTTTT.